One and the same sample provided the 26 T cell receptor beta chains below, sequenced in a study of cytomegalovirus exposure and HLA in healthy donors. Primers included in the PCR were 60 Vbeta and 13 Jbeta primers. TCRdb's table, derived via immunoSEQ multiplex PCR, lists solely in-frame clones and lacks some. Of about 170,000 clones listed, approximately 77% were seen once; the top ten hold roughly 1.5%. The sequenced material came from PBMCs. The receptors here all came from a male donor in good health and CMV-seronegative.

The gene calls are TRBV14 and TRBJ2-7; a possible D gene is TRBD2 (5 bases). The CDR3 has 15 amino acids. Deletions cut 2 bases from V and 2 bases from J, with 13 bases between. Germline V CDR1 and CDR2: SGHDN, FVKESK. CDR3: CASSQTPRGTYEQYF. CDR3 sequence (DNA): TGTGCCAGCAGCCAAACTCCCCGGGGTACCTACGAGCAGTACTTC. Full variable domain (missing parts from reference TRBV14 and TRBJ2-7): EAGVTQFPSHSVIEKGQTVTLRCDPISGHDNLYWYRRVMGKEIKFLLHFVKESKQDESGMPNNRFLAERTGGTYSTLKVQPAELEDSGVYFCASSQTPRGTYEQYFGPGTRLTVT.

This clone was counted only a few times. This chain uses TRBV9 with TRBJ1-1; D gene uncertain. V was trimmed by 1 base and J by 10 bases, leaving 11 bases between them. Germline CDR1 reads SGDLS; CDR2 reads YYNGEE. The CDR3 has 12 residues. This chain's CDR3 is CASSVSGKVAFF. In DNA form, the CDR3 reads TGTGCCAGCAGCGTATCGGGGAAGGTAGCTTTCTTT.

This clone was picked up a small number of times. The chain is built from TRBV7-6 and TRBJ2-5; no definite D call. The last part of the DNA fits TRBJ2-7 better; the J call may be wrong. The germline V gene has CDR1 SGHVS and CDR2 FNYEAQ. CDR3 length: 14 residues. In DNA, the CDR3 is TGTGCCAGCAGCCTAGGGCCTAGTGCCCACGAGCAGTACTTC. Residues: CASSLGPSAHEQYF.

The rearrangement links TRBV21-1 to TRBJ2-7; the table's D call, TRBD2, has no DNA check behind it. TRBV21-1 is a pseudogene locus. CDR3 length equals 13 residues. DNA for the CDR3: TGTGCCAGCAGCAAATGGGGGGGCTACGAGCAGTACTTC. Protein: CASSKWGGYEQYF.

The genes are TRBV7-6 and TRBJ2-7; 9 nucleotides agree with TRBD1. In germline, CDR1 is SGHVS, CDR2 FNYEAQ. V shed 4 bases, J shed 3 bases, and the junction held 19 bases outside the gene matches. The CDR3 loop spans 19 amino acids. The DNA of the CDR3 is TGTGCCAGCAGCTCCCGATCCGGGACAGGGAAGCTTCGGTTCTACGAGCAGTACTTC. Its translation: CASSSRSGTGKLRFYEQYF. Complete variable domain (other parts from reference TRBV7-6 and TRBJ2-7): GAGVSQSPRYKVTKRGQDVALRCDPISGHVSLYWYRQALGQGPEFLTYFNYEAQQDKSGLPNDRFSAERPEGSISTLTIQRTEQRDSAMYRCASSSRSGTGKLRFYEQYFGPGTRLTVT.

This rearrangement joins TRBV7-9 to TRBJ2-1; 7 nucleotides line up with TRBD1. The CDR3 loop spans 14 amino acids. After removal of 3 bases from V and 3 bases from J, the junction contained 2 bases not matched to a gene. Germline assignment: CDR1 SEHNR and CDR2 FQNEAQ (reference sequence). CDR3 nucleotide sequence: TGTGCCAGCAGCTTGGGGACAGTCTACAATGAGCAGTTCTTC. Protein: CASSLGTVYNEQFF.

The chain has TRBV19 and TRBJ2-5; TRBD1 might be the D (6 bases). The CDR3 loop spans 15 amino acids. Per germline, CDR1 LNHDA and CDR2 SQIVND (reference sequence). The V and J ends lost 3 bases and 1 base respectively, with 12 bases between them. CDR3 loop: CASSIQGQAQETQYF. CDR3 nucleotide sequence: TGTGCCAGTAGTATTCAGGGGCAGGCCCAAGAGACCCAGTACTTC. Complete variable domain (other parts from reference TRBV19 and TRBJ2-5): DGGITQSPKYLFRKEGQNVTLSCEQNLNHDAMYWYRQDPGQGLRLIYYSQIVNDFQKGDIAEGYSVSREKKESFPLTVTSAQKNPTAFYLCASSIQGQAQETQYFGPGTRLLVL.

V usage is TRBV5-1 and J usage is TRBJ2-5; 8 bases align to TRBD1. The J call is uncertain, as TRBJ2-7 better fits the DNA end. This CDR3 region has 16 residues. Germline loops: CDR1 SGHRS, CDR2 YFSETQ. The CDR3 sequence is CASSPPRDRNSYEQYF. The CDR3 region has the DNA TGCGCCAGCAGTCCACCGAGGGACAGGAACTCCTACGAGCAGTACTTC.

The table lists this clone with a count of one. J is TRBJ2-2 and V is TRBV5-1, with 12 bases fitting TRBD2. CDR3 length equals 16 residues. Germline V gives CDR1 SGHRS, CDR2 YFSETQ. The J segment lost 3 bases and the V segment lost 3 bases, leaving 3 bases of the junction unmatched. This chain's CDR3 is CASSSSGRADTGELFF. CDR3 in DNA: TGCGCCAGCAGCTCTAGCGGGAGGGCGGACACCGGGGAGCTGTTTTTT.

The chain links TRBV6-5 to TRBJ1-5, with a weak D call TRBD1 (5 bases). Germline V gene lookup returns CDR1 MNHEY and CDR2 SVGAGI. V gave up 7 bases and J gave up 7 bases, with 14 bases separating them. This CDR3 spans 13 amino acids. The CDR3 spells CASTPGGGQPQHF. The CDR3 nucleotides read TGTGCCAGCACCCCCGGGGGTGGGCAGCCCCAGCATTTT.

This CDR3 is CASSLKAGPEQYF. The CDR3 DNA is TGTGCCAGCAGCTTAAAGGCTGGGCCCGAGCAGTACTTC. The rearrangement links TRBV7-2 to TRBJ2-5; D is uncertain. TRBJ2-7 matches the DNA end more closely, so the J call is doubtful. CDR3 length: 13 amino acids. Germline V lookup: CDR1 SGHTA, CDR2 FQGNSA.

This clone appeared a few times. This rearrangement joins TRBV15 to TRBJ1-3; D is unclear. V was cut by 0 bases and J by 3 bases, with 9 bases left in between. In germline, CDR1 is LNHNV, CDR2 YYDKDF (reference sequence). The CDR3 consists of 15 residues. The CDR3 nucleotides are TGTGCCACCAGCAGAGAAGGCGGGTTTGGAAACACCATATATTTT. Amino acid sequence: CATSREGGFGNTIYF.

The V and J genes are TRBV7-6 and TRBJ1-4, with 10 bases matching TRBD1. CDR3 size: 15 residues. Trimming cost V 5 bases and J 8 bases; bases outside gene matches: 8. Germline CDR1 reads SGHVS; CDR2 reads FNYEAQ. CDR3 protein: CASSTRQGAREKLFF. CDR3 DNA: TGTGCCAGCAGCACCCGACAGGGGGCGAGGGAAAAACTGTTTTTT.

Here the CDR3 DNA reads TGTGCCACCCCCCCGGGCCAAGGACAGGGGAATTTGTTCTTC. Translating it yields CATPPGQGQGNLFF. This chain connects TRBV2 to TRBJ2-1; 9 nucleotides line up with TRBD1. V dropped 10 bases and J dropped 15; count of bases not matched to a gene: 19. This CDR3 comprises 14 residues. From germline, CDR1 is SNHLY and CDR2 FYNNEI.

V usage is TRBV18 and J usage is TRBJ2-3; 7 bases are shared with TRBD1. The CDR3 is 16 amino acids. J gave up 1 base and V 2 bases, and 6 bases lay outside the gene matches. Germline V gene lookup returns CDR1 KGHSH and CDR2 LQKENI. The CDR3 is CASSPFSQGGTDTQYF. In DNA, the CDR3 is TGTGCCAGCTCACCATTTAGTCAGGGGGGCACAGATACGCAGTATTTT. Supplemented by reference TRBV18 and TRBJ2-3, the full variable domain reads NAGVMQNPRHLVRRRGQEARLRCSPMKGHSHVYWYRQLPEEGLKFMVYLQKENIIDESGMPKERFSAEFPKEGPSILRIQQVVRGDSAAYFCASSPFSQGGTDTQYFGPGTRLTVL.

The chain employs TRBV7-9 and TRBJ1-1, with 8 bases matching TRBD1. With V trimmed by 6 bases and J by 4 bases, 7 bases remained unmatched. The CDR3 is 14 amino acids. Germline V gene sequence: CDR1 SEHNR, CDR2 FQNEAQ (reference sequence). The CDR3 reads CASSPDRGFTEAFF. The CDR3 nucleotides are TGTGCCAGCAGTCCCGACAGGGGATTCACTGAAGCTTTCTTT.

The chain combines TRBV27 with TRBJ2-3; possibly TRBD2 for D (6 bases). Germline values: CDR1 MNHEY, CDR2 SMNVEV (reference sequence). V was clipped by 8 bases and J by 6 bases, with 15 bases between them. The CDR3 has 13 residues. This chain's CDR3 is CASRRLVGDTQYF. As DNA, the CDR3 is TGTGCCAGCCGTAGACTAGTGGGCGATACGCAGTATTTT.

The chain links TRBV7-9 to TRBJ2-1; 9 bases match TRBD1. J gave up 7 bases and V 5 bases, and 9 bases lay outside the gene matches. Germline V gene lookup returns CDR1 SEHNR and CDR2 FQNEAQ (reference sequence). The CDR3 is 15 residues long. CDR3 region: CASSTTGGAGNEQFF. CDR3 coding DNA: TGTGCCAGCAGCACTACAGGGGGCGCAGGGAATGAGCAGTTCTTC.

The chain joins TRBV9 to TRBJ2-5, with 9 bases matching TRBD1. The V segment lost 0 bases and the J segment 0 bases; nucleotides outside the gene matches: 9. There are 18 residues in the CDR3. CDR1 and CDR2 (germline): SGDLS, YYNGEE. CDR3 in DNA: TGTGCCAGCAGCGTAGGGACCCCCGGGACAGGGTACCAAGAGACCCAGTACTTC. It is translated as CASSVGTPGTGYQETQYF. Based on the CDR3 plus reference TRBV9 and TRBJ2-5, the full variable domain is DSGVTQTPKHLITATGQRVTLRCSPRSGDLSVYWYQQSLDQGLQFLIQYYNGEERAKGNILERFSAQQFPDLHSELNLSSLELGDSALYFCASSVGTPGTGYQETQYFGPGTRLLVL.

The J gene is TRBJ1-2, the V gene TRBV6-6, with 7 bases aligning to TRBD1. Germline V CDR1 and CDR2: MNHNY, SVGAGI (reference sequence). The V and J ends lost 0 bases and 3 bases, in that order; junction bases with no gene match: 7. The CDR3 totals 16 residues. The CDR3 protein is CASSYSMQGEHYGYTF. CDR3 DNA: TGTGCCAGCAGTTACTCGATGCAGGGGGAGCACTATGGCTACACCTTC.

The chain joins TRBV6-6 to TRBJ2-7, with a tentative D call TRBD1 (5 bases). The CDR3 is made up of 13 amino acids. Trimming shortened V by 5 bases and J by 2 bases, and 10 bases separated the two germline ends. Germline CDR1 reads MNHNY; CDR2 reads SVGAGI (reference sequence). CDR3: CASSPGSPYEQYF. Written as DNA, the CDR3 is TGTGCCAGCAGTCCAGGGTCACCCTACGAGCAGTACTTC.

CDR3 DNA sequence: TGTGCCAGCAGTGGACGGACAGAAAATCAGCCCCAGCATTTT. This encodes CASSGRTENQPQHF. This chain connects TRBV25-1 to TRBJ1-5, with D tentatively TRBD1 (6 bases). The germline V gene has CDR1 MGHDK and CDR2 SYGVNS. V lost 4 bases and J lost 4, with 11 bases in between. CDR3 length equals 14 residues.

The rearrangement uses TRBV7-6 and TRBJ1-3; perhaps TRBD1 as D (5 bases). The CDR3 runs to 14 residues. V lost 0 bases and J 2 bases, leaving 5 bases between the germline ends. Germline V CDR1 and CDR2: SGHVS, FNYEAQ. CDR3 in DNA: TGTGCCAGCAGCTTAGCCAGGGCTGGAAACACCATATATTTT. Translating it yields CASSLARAGNTIYF.

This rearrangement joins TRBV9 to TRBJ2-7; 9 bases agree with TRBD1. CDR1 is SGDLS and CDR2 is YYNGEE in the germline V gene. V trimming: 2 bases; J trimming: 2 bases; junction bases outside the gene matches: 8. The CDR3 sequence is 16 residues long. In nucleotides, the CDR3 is TGTGCCAGCAGCGTGACGATTGGGACAGGGACCTACGAGCAGTACTTC. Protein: CASSVTIGTGTYEQYF. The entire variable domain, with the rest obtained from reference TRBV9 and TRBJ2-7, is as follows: DSGVTQTPKHLITATGQRVTLRCSPRSGDLSVYWYQQSLDQGLQFLIQYYNGEERAKGNILERFSAQQFPDLHSELNLSSLELGDSALYFCASSVTIGTGTYEQYFGPGTRLTVT.

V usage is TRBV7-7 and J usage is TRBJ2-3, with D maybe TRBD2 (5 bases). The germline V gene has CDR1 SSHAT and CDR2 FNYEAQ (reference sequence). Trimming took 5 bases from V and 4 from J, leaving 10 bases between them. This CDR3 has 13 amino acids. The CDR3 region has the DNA TGTGCCAGCAGCATCTCTAGCTCAGATACGCAGTATTTT. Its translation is CASSISSSDTQYF.

CDR3 residues: CASSSPDLYNEQFF. DNA for the CDR3: TGTGCCAGCAGCTCCCCGGACTTATACAATGAGCAGTTCTTC. This chain links TRBV7-8 with TRBJ2-1; weak D call: TRBD2 (5 bases). The CDR3 runs to 14 residues. Deletions cut 4 bases from V and 4 bases from J, with 11 bases between. Germline V lookup: CDR1 SGHVS, CDR2 FQNEAQ.